This record covers a single T cell receptor beta chain. Its antigen is not identified. The data originate from a study of T cells in Graves' hyperthyroidism and ophthalmopathy. Amplification of TCR beta CDR3 regions was performed using RNA transcripts as template. RT-PCR in the first round (using the HTBI primer set) targeted the TCR CDR3. TCRdb re-analysed the multiplex PCR reads in MiXCR, keeping a single row per CDR3 protein. The sample holds some 270,000 distinct CDR3 sequences, around 26% seen once. Whole-study results and caveats: Blood held most thyroid clonotypes expanded above 0.001 frequency. Ophthalmopathy prediction by the model preceded onset by a median roughly 6 months.

The CDR3 is 17 residues long. V dropped 6 bases and J dropped 4 bases, with 24 bases sitting between them. Criteria for exclusion of patients were uncontrolled infection, other autoimmune disease, pregnancy or lactation. The source of this sequence is a woman aged 40-49 years with Graves' ophthalmopathy. Input material: blood. The J gene is TRBJ2-5, the V gene TRBV12-3 or TRBV12-4; tentatively, D is TRBD1 (9 bases). Written as DNA, the CDR3 is TGTGCCAGCAGCTCTACAGGGGGCGGGAGGTATGCAGAGACCCAGTACTTC. Translated, it gives CASSSTGGGRYAETQYF.